This T cell receptor (beta chain) is from a study of blood T cell repertoires in COVID-19. The CDR3 totals 18 residues. The trim removed 4 bases at V and 3 bases at J, leaving 9 bases unmatched. Germline CDR1 and CDR2: LGHDT and YNNKEL (reference sequence). The repertoire was sequenced with immunoSEQ multiplex PCR; TCRdb's copy has only in-frame clones and lacks some. Here the sample spans some 350,000 clones, 87% being singletons. Material for sequencing was peripheral blood. J is TRBJ2-2 and V is TRBV3-1 (or the pseudogene TRBV3-2), with 12 bases lining up with TRBD2. The sequence was collected from a woman in her forties or fifties with COVID-19, enrolled during active disease. Here the CDR3 reads CASSPTSGSITYTGELFF. In nucleotides, the CDR3 is TGTGCCAGCAGCCCGACTAGCGGGAGCATTACGTACACCGGGGAGCTGTTTTTT.